This TCR beta chain was identified in a study of post-analysis software for immune sequencing data. At the level of the study: Multiple sclerosis in the patients followed relapsing-remitting, secondary progressive and progressive-relapsing courses.

Findings of the study overall: A significant reduction in normalized Chao1 diversity was observed in multiple sclerosis patients versus controls.

TCR beta cDNA libraries had unique molecular identifiers. MiXCR, run by TCRdb on the PCR reads, gives a single entry per CDR3 protein. This sample has around 700,000 distinct CDR3 sequences, with approximately 59% found just once. A remark on this clonotype: Antigen unknown.

The source is a girl aged 2 to 9 with multiple sclerosis. Material: blood.

The CDR3 is CASSPGQGLPVYEQYF. In DNA, the CDR3 is TGCGCCAGCAGCCCTGGACAGGGCCTCCCTGTCTACGAGCAGTACTTC. The chain uses TRBV5-1 and TRBJ2-7; 8 positions match TRBD1. Germline V gives CDR1 SGHRS, CDR2 YFSETQ. The junction had 12 bases not matched to a gene; V was cut back by 4 bases and J by 3 bases. The CDR3 covers 16 residues.